The clone carrying this T cell receptor (beta chain) appeared many times. Its antigen is still unknown. V was clipped by 0 bases and J by 4 bases, with 10 bases between them. The CDR3 sequence is 14 residues long. Germline loops: CDR1 DFQATT, CDR2 SNEGSKA (reference sequence). This sample is part of a study of CD8 T cells in ankylosing spondylitis. TCRdb passed the 5' RACE reads through MiXCR, listing each CDR3 protein once. The data show some 130,000 distinct CDR3 sequences, roughly an eighth seen once. Study outcomes and limitations: Seemingly characteristic of ankylosing spondylitis blood was a TCR beta motif consisting of about 8 highly homologous variants. Significant enrichment of disease-linked clones was reportedly seen in matched ankylosing spondylitis synovial fluid.

Material for sequencing was blood, either unsorted or a sorted T cell fraction (not recorded which). The J gene is TRBJ1-3, the V gene TRBV20-1; D ambiguous. The receptor's source is a female donor with ankylosing spondylitis or in good health (not recorded which). The CDR3 here is CSARDPTGGNTIYF. The CDR3 DNA follows: TGCAGTGCTAGAGACCCCACCGGGGGAAACACCATATATTTT.